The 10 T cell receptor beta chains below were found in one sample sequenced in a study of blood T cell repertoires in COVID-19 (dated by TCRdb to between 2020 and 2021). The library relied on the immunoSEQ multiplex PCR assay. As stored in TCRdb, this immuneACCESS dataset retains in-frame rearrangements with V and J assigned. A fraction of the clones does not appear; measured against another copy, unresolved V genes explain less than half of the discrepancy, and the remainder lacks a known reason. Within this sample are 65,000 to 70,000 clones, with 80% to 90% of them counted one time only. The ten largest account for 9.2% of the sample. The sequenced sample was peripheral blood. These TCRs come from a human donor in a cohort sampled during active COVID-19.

CDR3 sequence reads: CASSWDSSRALHF. CDR3 nucleotides: TGTGCCAGCAGTTGGGACTCGTCCAGAGCCCTCCACTTT. This chain connects TRBV12-3 or TRBV12-4 to TRBJ1-6; D perhaps matches TRBD1 (5 bases). The CDR3 sequence is 13 residues long. Trimming cost V 4 bases and J 14 bases, with 15 bases left between them.

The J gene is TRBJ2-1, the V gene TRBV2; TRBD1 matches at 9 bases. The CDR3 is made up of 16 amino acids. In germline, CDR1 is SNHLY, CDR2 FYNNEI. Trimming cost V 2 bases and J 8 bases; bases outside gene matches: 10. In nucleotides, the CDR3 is TGTGCCAGCAGTGAACAGGGGACAGGGCTGGGGTATGAGCAGTTCTTC. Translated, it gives CASSEQGTGLGYEQFF.

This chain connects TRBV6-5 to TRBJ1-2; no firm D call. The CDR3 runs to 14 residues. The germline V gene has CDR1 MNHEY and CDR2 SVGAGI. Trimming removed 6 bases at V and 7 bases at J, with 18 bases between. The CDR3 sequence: CASSPAVVSLGYTF. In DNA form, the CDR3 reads TGTGCCAGCAGCCCGGCAGTGGTTAGCCTTGGCTACACCTTC.

The CDR3 bases are TGTGCCAGCAGTTACACAGGGGGCACTGAAGCTTTCTTT. It encodes CASSYTGGTEAFF. V usage is TRBV6-5 and J usage is TRBJ1-1, with 8 bases matching TRBD1. Germline V lookup: CDR1 MNHEY, CDR2 SVGAGI. The CDR3 consists of 13 residues. The V gene end was trimmed by 2 bases and the J gene end by 4 bases; junction bases not matched to a gene: 0.

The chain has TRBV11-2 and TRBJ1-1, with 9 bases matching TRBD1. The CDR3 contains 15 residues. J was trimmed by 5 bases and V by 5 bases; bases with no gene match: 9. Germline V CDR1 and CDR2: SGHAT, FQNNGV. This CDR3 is CASSRPVGQGTEAFF. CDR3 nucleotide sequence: TGTGCCAGCAGCCGGCCAGTAGGACAGGGGACTGAAGCTTTCTTT.

The CDR3 DNA follows: TGTGCCAGCGCAGATGTCTCCAACTCCTACAATGAGCAGTTCTTC. Its translation is CASADVSNSYNEQFF. The chain recombines TRBV25-1 with TRBJ2-1; D gene uncertain. V lost 8 bases to trimming and J lost 0 bases, with 14 bases between them. This CDR3 has 15 amino acids. Germline CDR1 is MGHDK and CDR2 is SYGVNS.

The DNA of the CDR3 is TGCGCCAGCAGCTTGGCGGGACAGGGGCTGTACGAGCAGTACTTC. Its translation is CASSLAGQGLYEQYF. V and J are TRBV5-1 and TRBJ2-7; 10 bases are shared with TRBD1. This CDR3 has 15 amino acids. V was clipped by 0 bases and J by 4 bases; unmatched bases: 4. The V gene's germline CDR1 is SGHRS and CDR2 YFSETQ.

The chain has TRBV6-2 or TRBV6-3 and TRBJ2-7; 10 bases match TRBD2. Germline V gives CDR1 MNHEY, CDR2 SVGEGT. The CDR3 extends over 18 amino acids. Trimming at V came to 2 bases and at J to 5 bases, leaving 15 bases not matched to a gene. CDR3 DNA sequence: TGTGCCAGCAGTTACCCAGGACTAGCAGCGGGAGGGTTAAACGAGCAGTACTTC. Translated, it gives CASSYPGLAAGGLNEQYF.

The CDR3 coding sequence is TGCGCCAGCAGCTTAGGGACTAGCGGGAGGGACGAGCAGTTCTTC. Encoded protein: CASSLGTSGRDEQFF. This chain joins TRBV4-3 and TRBJ2-1, with 16 bases lining up with TRBD2. The CDR3 length is 15 residues. CDR1 LGHNA and CDR2 YSLEER come from the germline V gene. V shed 5 bases, J shed 10 bases, and the junction held 5 bases outside the gene matches.

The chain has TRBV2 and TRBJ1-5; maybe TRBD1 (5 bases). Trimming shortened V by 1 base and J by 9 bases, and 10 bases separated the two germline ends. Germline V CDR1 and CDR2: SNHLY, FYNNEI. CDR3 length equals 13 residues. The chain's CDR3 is CASSEVAGWPQHF. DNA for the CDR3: TGTGCCAGCAGTGAAGTAGCAGGGTGGCCCCAGCATTTT.